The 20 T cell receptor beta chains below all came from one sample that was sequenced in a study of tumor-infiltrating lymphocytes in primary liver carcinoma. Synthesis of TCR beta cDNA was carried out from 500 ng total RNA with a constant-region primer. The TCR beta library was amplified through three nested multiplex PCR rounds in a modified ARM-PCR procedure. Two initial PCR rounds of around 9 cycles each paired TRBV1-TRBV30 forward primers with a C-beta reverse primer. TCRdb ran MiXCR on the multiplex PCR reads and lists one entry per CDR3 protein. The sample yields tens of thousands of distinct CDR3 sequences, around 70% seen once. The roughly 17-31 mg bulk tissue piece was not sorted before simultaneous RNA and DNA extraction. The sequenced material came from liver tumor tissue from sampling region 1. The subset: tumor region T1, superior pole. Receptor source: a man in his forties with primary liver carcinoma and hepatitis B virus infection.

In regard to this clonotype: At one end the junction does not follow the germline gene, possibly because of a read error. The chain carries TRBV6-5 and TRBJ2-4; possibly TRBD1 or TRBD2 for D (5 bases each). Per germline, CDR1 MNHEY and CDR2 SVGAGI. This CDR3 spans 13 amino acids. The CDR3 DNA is TGTACCAGCAGTAGGGGCGGGAAAAACATTCAGTACTTC. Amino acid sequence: CTSSRGGKNIQYF.

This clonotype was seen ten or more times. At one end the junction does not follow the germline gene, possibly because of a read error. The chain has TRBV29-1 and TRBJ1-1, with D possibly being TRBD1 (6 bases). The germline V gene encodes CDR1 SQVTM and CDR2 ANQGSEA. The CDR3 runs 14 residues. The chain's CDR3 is CSVAGQGTNPEAFF. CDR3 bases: TGCAGCGTTGCCGGGCAGGGGACGAACCCTGAAGCTTTCTTT.

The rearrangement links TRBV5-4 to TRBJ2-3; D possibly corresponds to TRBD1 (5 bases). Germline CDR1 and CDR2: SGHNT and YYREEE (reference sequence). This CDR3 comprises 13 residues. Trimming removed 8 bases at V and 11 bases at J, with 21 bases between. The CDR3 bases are TGTGCCAGTAGCCCTTTTAGGGGCGACAAGCAGTATTTT. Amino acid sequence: CASSPFRGDKQYF.

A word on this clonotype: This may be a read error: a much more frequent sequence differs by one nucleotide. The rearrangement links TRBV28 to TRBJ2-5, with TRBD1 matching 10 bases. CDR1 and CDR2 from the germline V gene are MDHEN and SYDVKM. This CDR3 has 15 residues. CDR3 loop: CDSSSGTGDSETQYF. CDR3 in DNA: TGTGACAGCAGTTCTGGGACAGGGGATTCAGAGACCCAGTACTTC.

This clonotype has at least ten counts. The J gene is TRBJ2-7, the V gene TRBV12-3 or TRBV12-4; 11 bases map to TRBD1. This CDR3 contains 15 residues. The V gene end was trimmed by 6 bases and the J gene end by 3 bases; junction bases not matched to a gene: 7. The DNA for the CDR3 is TGTGCCAGCAGCCTAGGACAGGGGGCTCTCTACGAGCAGTACTTC. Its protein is CASSLGQGALYEQYF.

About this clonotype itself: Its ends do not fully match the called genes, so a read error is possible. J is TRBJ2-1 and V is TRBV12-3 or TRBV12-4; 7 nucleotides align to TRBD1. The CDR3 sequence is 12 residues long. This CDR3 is CPSGQDYNEQFF. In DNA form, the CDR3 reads TGTCCCAGTGGACAGGACTACAATGAGCAGTTCTTC.

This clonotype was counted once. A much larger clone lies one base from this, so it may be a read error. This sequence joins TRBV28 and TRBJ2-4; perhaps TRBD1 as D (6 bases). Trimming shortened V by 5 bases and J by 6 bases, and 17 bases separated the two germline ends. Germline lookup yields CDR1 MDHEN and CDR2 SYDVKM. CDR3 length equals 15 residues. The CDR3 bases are TGTGCCAGCAGTCAACCCGGGACAAGTAGAAACATTCAGTACTTC. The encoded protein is CASSQPGTSRNIQYF.

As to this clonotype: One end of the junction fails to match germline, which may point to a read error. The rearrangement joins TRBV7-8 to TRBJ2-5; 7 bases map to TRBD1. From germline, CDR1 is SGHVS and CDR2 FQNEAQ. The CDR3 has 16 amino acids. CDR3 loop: CASNPRRAGGQETQNF. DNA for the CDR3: TGTGCCAGCAACCCCCGGAGAGCAGGGGGTCAAGAGACCCAGAACTTC.

CDR3 sequence: CASYRDTGELFF. CDR3 DNA: TGTGCCAGTTACCGGGACACCGGGGAGCTGTTTTTT. V is TRBV6-6 and J is TRBJ2-2; D remains ambiguous. V lost 9 bases, J lost 3 bases, and 8 bases lay in between. The germline V gene encodes CDR1 MNHNY and CDR2 SVGAGI (reference sequence). The CDR3 runs 12 residues.

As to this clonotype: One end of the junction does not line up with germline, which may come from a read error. This CDR3 reads CSVDYRGLEQVTQYF. CDR3 in DNA: TGCAGCGTTGATTATCGAGGGTTGGAACAAGTGACCCAGTACTTC. The V gene is TRBV29-1, the J gene TRBJ2-5; D perhaps matches TRBD2 (5 bases). This CDR3 is built from 15 residues. Germline lookup yields CDR1 SQVTM and CDR2 ANQGSEA.

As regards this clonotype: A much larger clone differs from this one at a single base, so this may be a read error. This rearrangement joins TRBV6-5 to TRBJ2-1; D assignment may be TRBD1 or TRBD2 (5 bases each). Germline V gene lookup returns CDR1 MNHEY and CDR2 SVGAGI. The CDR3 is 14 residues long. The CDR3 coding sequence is TGTACCAGCAGGAACTTGGGGGACTACAATGAGCAGTTCTTC. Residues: CTSRNLGDYNEQFF.

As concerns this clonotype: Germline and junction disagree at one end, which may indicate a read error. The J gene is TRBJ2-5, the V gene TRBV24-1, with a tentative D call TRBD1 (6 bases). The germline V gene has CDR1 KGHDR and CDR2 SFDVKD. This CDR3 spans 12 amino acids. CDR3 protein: CAAGQTGETQYF. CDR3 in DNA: TGTGCTGCCGGACAGACTGGCGAGACCCAATACTTC.

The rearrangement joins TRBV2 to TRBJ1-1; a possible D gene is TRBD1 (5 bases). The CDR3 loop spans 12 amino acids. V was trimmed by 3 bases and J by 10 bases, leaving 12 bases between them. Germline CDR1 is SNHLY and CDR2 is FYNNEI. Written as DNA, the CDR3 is TGTGCCAGCAGTGACGGGGGGACGGGAGCTTTCTTT. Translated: CASSDGGTGAFF.

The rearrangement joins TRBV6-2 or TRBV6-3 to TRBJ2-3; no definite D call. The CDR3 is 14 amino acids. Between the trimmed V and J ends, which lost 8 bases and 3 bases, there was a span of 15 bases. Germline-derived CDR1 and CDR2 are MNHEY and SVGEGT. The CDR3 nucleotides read TGTGCCAGCGCAATATGGTATAGAACAGATACGCAGTATTTT. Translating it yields CASAIWYRTDTQYF.

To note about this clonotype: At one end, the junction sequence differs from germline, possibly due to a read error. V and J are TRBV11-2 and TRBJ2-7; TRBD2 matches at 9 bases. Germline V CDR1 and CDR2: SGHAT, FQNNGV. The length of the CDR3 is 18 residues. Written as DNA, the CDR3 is TGTGCCAGCAGCTTATCCATTGGACTAGCGAGAGGGGGGTACGAGCGGTACTTC. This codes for CASSLSIGLARGGYERYF.

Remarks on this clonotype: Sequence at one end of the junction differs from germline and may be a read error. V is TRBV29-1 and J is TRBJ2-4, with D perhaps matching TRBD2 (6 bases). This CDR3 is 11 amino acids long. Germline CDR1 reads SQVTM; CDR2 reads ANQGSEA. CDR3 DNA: TGCAGCGCTGACGTGGAGGGCCAGGCAGACTTC. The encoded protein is CSADVEGQADF.

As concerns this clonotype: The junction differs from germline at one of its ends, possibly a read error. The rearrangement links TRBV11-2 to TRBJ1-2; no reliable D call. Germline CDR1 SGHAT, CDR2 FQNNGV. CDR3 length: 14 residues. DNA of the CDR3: TGTGCCAGTAGCTTAGGTCGGCAATGCTATGGCTACACCTTC. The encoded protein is CASSLGRQCYGYTF. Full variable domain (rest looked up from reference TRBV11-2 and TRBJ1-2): EAGVAQSPRYKIIEKRQSVAFWCNPISGHATLYWYQQILGQGPKLLIQFQNNGVVDDSQLPKDRFSAERLKGVDSTLKIQPAKLEDSAVYLCASSLGRQCYGYTFGSGTRLTVV.

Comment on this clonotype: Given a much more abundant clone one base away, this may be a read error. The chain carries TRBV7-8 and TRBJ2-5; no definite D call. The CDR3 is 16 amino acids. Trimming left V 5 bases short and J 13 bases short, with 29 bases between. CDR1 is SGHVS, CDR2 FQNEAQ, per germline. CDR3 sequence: CASSLSLGLPKKGRYF. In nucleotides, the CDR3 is TGTGCCAGCAGCCTCTCGCTGGGGTTACCCAAGAAGGGCCGGTACTTC. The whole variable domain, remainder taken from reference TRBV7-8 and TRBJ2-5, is GAGVSQSPRYKVAKRGQDVALRCDPISGHVSLFWYQQALGQGPEFLTYFQNEAQLDKSGLPSDRFFAERPEGSVSTLKIQRTQQEDSAVYLCASSLSLGLPKKGRYFGPGTRLLVL.

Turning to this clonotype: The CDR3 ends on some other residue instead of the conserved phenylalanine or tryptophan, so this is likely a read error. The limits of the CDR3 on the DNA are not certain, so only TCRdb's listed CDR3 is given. The CDR3 here is CASTRREYYEQHL. The chain joins TRBV12-3 or TRBV12-4 to TRBJ2-7; the table gives TRBD2 as D, unverified against the DNA. The CDR3 extends over 13 residues, inclusive of both ends.

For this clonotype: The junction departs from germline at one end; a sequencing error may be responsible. The DNA of the CDR3 is TGTGCCAGCAGTTCCCCTAGCGGGAGTGCAGATTCGCAGTATTTT. It yields the protein CASSSPSGSADSQYF. The rearrangement links TRBV6-2 or TRBV6-3 to TRBJ2-3; TRBD2 matches at 10 bases. The CDR3 runs 15 residues. Germline CDR1 and CDR2: MNHEY and SVGEGT.